This T cell receptor (beta chain) was retrieved from a study of cytomegalovirus exposure and HLA in healthy donors. General study results and limits: TCR beta sequences reportedly predicted the HLA-A and HLA-B alleles of most subjects accurately. Donors belonging to an Asian-associated ancestry cluster reportedly showed fewer N-insertions in productive TCRs than the roughly 700-donor mean, according to what a later analysis found. Some V segments, TRBV6-2 and TRBV6-3 among them, were indistinguishable and were therefore excluded.

Researchers ran the PCR with 60 Vbeta and 13 Jbeta primers. The method was immunoSEQ multiplex PCR; TCRdb's version includes in-frame clones alone and lacks a portion of them. Among fewer than 110,000 clones listed, around 76% were seen once. This clone was seen a single time. As yet, its antigen is unknown. There are 16 residues in the CDR3. The germline CDR1 and CDR2 sequences are SGHRS and YFSETQ. V gave up 1 base and J gave up 2 bases, with 15 bases separating them. What was sequenced was PBMCs. The clonotype comes from a man younger than 45 in good health and CMV-seropositive. This rearrangement joins TRBV5-1 to TRBJ1-1; D uncertain. CDR3 bases: TGCGCCAGCAGCTTGACCCCGGCCCGGAGAAACACTGAAGCTTTCTTT. This gives the protein CASSLTPARRNTEAFF.